Listed below are T cell receptor beta chains from one sample, sequenced in a study of STAT5B mutations in CD4+ large granular lymphocyte leukemia. Some clones are missing from TCRdb's copy, which holds only in-frame ones; the method was immunoSEQ multiplex PCR. The sample has 31,000 or so clones, 85% to 90% seen once. What was sequenced was CD4+ T cells from blood buffy coats. The source is a human donor in good health. Both conserved end residues are part of each CDR3. A D gene is named only where the DNA matches it firmly. The size field is filled for only some rows; it gives once, few, many or a size class.

TRBJ1-2	TRBV5-1	.	TRBD1	TGCGCCAGCAGCTCCGACAGGGGCGACTATGGCTACACCTTC	CASSSDRGDYGYTF
TRBJ2-3	TRBV5-1	.	TRBD2	TGCGCCAGCAGAGGACTAGTAGGGGATACGCAGTATTTT	CASRGLVGDTQYF
TRBJ1-2	TRBV19	once	.	TGTGCCAGTAGGACACCTTTGGCGTATGGCTACACCTTC	CASRTPLAYGYTF
TRBJ1-5	TRBV19	few	.	TGTGCCAGTAGATCAGAGGGGCAGCCCCAGCATTTT	CASRSEGQPQHF
TRBJ1-3	TRBV7-2	.	.	TGTGCCAGCAGCTTACGCGGGATGGCGGGAAACACCATATATTTT	CASSLRGMAGNTIYF
TRBJ1-2	TRBV7-9	.	TRBD1	TGTGCCAGCAGCCGAGTGACAGGGATCTATGGCTACACCTTC	CASSRVTGIYGYTF
TRBJ2-7	TRBV28	.	.	TGTGCCAGCAGGCGAGACGCGGTATCCTACGAGCAGTACTTC	CASRRDAVSYEQYF
TRBJ1-2	TRBV28	once	TRBD1	TGTGCCAGCAGCCACCAAGGGACAGCCCATGGCTACACCTTC	CASSHQGTAHGYTF
TRBJ2-1	TRBV6-1	.	.	TGTGCCAGCAGTGAAGCGTCCTACAATGAGCAGTTCTTC	CASSEASYNEQFF
TRBJ2-2	TRBV5-1	few	.	TGCGCCAGCAGCTTGATTCCAGTGAACACCGGGGAGCTGTTTTTT	CASSLIPVNTGELFF
TRBJ2-3	TRBV30	.	TRBD2	TGTGCCTGGAGTGTACTATCTAGCGGAACGCAGTATTTT	CAWSVLSSGTQYF
TRBJ2-7	TRBV11-3	few	.	TGTGCCAGCAGCATACTGGGGGAGCAGTACTTC	CASSILGEQYF
TRBJ1-6	TRBV11-2	.	.	TGTGCCAGCCGCTCCTCCTATAATTCACCCCTCCACTTT	CASRSSYNSPLHF
TRBJ2-3	TRBV4-1	.	TRBD2	TGCGCCAGCAGCCATGGACTAGCGGGAGGGGGGGATACGCAGTATTTT	CASSHGLAGGGDTQYF
TRBJ1-2	TRBV29-1	.	.	TGCAGCGTTGAGGCCGGACTGTCCTATGGCTACACCTTC	CSVEAGLSYGYTF
TRBJ2-2	TRBV11-3	once	.	TGTGCCAGCAGCTTAGACTTCTGGAATTTAGGGAACACCGGGGAGCTGTTTTTT	CASSLDFWNLGNTGELFF
TRBJ2-7	TRBV27	few	TRBD2	TGTGCCAGCAGTCCGGGACTAGCGGGAGTAGGCGAGCAGTACTTC	CASSPGLAGVGEQYF
TRBJ2-3	TRBV28	.	.	TGTGCCAGCAGTTTTGAAGGAGATACGCAGTATTTT	CASSFEGDTQYF
TRBJ2-3	TRBV9	.	.	TGTGCCAGCAGCCCTTTGGGGTTCACAGATACGCAGTATTTT	CASSPLGFTDTQYF
TRBJ2-7	TRBV6-5	.	TRBD1	TGTGCCAGCGCAGGGGGCTTCACCTACGAGCAGTACTTC	CASAGGFTYEQYF
TRBJ2-7	TRBV29-1	.	TRBD2	TGCAGCGCGGGACTAGCAGACGAGCAGTACTTC	CSAGLADEQYF
TRBJ1-1	TRBV11-2	.	.	TGTGCCAGCAGCCCACTAGGGGCCCCCTCTGAAGCTTTCTTT	CASSPLGAPSEAFF
TRBJ2-1	TRBV10-3	.	.	TGTGCCATCAGTGAGCCCGGGACAACCTACAATGAGCAGTTCTTC	CAISEPGTTYNEQFF
TRBJ2-4	TRBV19	.	.	TGTGCCAGTAGTTTCCTAGCCAAAAACATTCAGTACTTC	CASSFLAKNIQYF
TRBJ1-2	TRBV11-2	.	.	TGTGCCAGCAGCCCCGACGCGGCGAACGGCTACACCTTC	CASSPDAANGYTF
TRBJ2-2	TRBV6-5	.	TRBD2	TGTGCCAGCAGTTCCCTAGCGGGAGGGAGAACCGGGGAGCTGTTTTTT	CASSSLAGGRTGELFF
TRBJ2-3	TRBV4-2	.	.	TGTGCCAGCAGCCGCAAGTTTACTGTCGACGTCCCAGATACGCAGTATTTT	CASSRKFTVDVPDTQYF
TRBJ2-1	TRBV11-3	.	.	TGTGCCAGCAGCTTAGCGATCCTGAACAATGAGCAGTTCTTC	CASSLAILNNEQFF
TRBJ2-7	TRBV6-5	.	.	TGTGCCAGCAGTCCCCGGAGACTAGCCTACGAGCAGTACTTC	CASSPRRLAYEQYF